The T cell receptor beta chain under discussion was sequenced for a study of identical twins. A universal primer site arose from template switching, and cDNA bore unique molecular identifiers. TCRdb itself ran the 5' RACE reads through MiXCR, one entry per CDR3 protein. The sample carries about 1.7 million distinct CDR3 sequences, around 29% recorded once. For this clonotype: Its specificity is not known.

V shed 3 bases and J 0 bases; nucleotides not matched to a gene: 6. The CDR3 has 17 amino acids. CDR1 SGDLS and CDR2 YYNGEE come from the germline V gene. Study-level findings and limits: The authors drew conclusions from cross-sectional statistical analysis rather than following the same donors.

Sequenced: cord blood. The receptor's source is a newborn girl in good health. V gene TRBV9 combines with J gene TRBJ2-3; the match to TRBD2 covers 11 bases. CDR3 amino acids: CASSDLAGGLSTDTQYF. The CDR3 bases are TGTGCCAGCAGCGACTTAGCGGGGGGGCTGAGCACAGATACGCAGTATTTT.